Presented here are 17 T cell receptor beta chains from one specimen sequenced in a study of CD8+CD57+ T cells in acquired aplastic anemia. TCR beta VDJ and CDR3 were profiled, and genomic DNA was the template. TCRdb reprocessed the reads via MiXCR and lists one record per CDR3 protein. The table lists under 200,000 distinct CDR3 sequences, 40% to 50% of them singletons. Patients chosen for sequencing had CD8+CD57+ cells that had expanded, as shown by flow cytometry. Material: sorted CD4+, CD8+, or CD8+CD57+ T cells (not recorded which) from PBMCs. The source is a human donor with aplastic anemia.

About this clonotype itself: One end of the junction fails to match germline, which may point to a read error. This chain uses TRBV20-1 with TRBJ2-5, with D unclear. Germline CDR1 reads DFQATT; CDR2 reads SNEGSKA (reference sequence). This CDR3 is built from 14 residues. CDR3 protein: CSARDVALQEAQYF. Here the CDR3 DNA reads TGCAGTGCTAGAGATGTGGCGCTACAAGAGGCCCAGTACTTC.

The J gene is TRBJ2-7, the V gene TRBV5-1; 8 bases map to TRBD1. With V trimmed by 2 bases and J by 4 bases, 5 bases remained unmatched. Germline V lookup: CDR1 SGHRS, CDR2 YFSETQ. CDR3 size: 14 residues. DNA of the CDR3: TGCGCCAGCAGCTTCGCAGGACAGGGTTACGAGCAGTACTTC. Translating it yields CASSFAGQGYEQYF.

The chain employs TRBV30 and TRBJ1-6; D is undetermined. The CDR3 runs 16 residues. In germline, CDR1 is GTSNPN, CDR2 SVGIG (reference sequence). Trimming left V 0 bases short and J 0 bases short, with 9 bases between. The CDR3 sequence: CAWSVPRSSYNSPLHF. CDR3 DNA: TGTGCCTGGAGTGTACCCAGGAGCTCCTATAATTCACCCCTCCACTTT.

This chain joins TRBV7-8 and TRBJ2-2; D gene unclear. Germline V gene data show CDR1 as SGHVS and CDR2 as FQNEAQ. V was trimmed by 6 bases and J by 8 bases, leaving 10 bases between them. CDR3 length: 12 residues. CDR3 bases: TGTGCCAGCAGTCCCCAGGCAGGGGAGCTGTTTTTT. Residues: CASSPQAGELFF. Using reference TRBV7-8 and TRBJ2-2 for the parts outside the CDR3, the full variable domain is GAGVSQSPRYKVAKRGQDVALRCDPISGHVSLFWYQQALGQGPEFLTYFQNEAQLDKSGLPSDRFFAERPEGSVSTLKIQRTQQEDSAVYLCASSPQAGELFFGEGSRLTVL.

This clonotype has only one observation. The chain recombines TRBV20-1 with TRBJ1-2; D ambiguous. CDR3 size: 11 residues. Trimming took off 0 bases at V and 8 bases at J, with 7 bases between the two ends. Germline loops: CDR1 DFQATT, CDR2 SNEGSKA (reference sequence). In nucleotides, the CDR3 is TGCAGTGCTAGAGAGGGCGAGGGCTACACCTTC. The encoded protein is CSAREGEGYTF.

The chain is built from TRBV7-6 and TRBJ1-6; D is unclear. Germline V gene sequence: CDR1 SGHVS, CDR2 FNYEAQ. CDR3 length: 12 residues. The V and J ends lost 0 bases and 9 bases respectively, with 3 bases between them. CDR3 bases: TGTGCCAGCAGCTTAGCGGGTTCACCCCTCCACTTT. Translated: CASSLAGSPLHF.

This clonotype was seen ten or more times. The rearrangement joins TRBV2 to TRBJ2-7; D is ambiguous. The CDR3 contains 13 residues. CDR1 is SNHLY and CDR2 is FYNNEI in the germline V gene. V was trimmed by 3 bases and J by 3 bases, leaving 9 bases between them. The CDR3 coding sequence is TGTGCCAGCAGTGACGCCACCCTCTACGAGCAGTACTTC. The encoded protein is CASSDATLYEQYF.

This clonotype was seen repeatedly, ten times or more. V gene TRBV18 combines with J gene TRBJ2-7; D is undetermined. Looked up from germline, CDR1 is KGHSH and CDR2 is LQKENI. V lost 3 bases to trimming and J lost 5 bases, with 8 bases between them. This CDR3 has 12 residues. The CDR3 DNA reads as TGTGCCAGCTCACCCTCCTCGGACGAGCAGTACTTC. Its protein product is CASSPSSDEQYF.

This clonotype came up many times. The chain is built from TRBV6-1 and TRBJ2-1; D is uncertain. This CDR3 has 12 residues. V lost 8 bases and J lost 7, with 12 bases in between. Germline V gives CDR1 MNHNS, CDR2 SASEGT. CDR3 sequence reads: CASDLIRNEQFF. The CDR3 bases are TGTGCCAGCGATCTAATACGAAATGAGCAGTTCTTC.

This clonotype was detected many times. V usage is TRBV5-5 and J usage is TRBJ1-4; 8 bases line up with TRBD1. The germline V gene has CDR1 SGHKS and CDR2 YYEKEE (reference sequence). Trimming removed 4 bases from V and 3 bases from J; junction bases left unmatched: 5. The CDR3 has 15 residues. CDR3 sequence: CASSLDRVANEKLFF. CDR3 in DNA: TGTGCCAGCAGCCTGGACAGGGTAGCTAATGAAAAACTGTTTTTT.

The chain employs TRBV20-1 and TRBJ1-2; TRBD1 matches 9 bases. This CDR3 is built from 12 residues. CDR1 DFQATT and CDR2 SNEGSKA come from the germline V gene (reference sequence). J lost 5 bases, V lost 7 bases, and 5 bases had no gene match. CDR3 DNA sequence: TGCAGTGGGGGGGACAGGGATTATGGCTACACCTTC. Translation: CSGGDRDYGYTF.

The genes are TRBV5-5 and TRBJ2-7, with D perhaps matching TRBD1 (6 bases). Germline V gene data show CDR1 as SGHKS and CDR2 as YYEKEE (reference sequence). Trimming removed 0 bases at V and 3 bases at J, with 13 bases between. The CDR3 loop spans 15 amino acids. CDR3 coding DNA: TGTGCCAGCAGCTTGGATCTGGGGGCGGACTACGAGCAGTACTTC. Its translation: CASSLDLGADYEQYF.

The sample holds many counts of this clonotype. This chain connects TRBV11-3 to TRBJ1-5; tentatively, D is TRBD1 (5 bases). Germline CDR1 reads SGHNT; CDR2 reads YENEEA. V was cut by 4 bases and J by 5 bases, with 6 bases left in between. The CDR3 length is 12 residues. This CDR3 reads CASSSGDQPQHF. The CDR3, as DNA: TGTGCCAGCAGCTCGGGGGATCAGCCCCAGCATTTT.

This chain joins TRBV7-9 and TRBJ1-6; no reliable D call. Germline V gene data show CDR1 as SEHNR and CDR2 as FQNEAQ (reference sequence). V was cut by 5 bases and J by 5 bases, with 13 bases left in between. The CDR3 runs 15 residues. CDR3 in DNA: TGTGCCAGCAGCCTCCCGCCGGATAATAATTCACCCCTCCACTTT. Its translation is CASSLPPDNNSPLHF.

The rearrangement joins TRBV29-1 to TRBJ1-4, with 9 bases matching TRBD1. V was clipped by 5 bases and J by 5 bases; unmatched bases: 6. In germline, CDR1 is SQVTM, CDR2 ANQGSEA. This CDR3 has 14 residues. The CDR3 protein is CSVTRDRANEKLFF. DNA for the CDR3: TGCAGCGTTACTCGGGACAGGGCAAATGAAAAACTGTTTTTT.

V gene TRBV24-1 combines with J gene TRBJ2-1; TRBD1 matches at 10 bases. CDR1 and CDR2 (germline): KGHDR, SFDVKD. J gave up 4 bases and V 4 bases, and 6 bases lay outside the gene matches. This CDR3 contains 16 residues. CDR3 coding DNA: TGTGCCACCAGTGAGTGGACAGGGGGGCCTTACAATGAGCAGTTCTTC. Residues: CATSEWTGGPYNEQFF.

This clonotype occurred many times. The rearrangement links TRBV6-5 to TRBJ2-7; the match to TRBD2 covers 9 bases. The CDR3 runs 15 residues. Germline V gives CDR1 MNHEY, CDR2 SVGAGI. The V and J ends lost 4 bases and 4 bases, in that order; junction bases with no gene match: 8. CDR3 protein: CASSFRAGGPYEQYF. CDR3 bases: TGTGCCAGCAGTTTTAGGGCGGGAGGGCCGTACGAGCAGTACTTC.